This T cell receptor (beta chain) was profiled in a study of STAT5B mutations in CD4+ large granular lymphocyte leukemia (dated 2022 in TCRdb). About the study as a whole: Among healthy controls, the CDR3 'QG' motif was associated with a particular HLA allele. The study compared the TCRbeta repertoires of patients with CD4+ T-cell large granular lymphocyte leukemia against the TCRbeta repertoires of healthy blood donors. The purity of purified fractions was confirmed by flow cytometry on FACSCanto II or FACSVerse to exceed 95% among lymphocytes.

V lost 5 bases and J lost 0 bases, and the count of bases not matched to a germline gene is 7. The cysteine opens and the phenylalanine closes a CDR3 of 19 amino acids. CDR3 DNA is the only sequence kept; it has 57 bases, read in frame from the first base. The germline V gene (reference sequence) supplies CDR1 MNHEY and CDR2 SMNVEV. The investigation overall reported the following: Each patient's main leukemic clonotypes were private, but roughly a quarter of these clonotypes showed up at low frequency in the non-leukemic repertoires of other patients. Greater clonality appeared to be present in CD4-sorted patient repertoires than in healthy CD4+ repertoires, and the difference was retained after the putative leukemic clones were removed. The data were not HLA-matched, and the higher clonality in CD4+ T-LGLL than in CD8+ T-LGLL could be due to the relatively small sample size. TRBV06-family usage was enriched among the top patient clones (8/27) compared with healthy controls (2/35).

The healthy controls were 40 or so blood donors, and the buffy coats of these donors were supplied by the Finnish Red Cross blood service. All TCR-sequenced material derived from peripheral blood: patient blood samples and healthy donor buffy coats. Peripheral blood mononuclear cells were isolated by Ficoll-Hypaque gradient centrifugation. CD4+ cells were magnetically purified from the buffy coats of healthy controls. Genomic DNA was extracted using the Gentra Puregene Cell and Tissue kit, and a Qubit 2.0 fluorometer was used to quantify it. TCRbeta rearrangements were sequenced from genomic DNA using the immunoSEQ assay at survey resolution. The study's processing was this. In the TCR sequencing data, the lowest productive clonotype frequency that could be detected was 2.59 x 10-5. Only productive TCRbeta rearrangements, meaning sequences that were complete and in-frame, were kept for the analyses. The clonality of each sample was calculated as Simpson clonality in the immunoSEQ Analyzer version 3.0. Clones were grouped by frequency into very rare, small, medium, large (1-20%) or hyperexpanded (>20%) categories. Generation probabilities were estimated with OLGA 1.2.3, V-gene circos plots were made with VDJtools, specificities were searched in VDJdb, and CDR3 motifs were identified with GLIPH. Not all clones reach the TCRdb copy of this immuneACCESS table, which keeps in-frame sequences only. Checked studies attribute under half of the gap to unresolved V genes and leave the rest unexplained. The V and J calls and clone size are taken from that table; D and trimming were inferred from the DNA. Within this sample are over 35,000 clones, with approximately 85% of them counted one time only. The top ten clonotypes cover less than 1.5% of the sample.

Turning to this clone: Its antigen is unknown. There are no base qualities to consult, and no much larger clone falls within one base.

Recombination joined TRBV27 with TRBJ2-2; TRBD2 lines up with 15 middle nucleotides. This sequence originates from a human donor in good health. The sample consisted of CD4+ T cells from blood buffy coats. CDR3 reads: CASSTRTSGRAANTGELFF. The DNA reads TGTGCCAGCAGTACAAGGACTAGCGGGAGGGCCGCGAACACCGGGGAGCTGTTTTTT.